Sequencing of this TCR beta chain was carried out in a study of blood T cell repertoires in COVID-19. Study in general: Material from acute and convalescent COVID-19 was sourced from the United States, Italy and Spain. T cells, B-cell-depleted T cells, or PBMCs supplied cDNA or gDNA.

Study processing details: Researchers report that nucleated cell counts were estimated from reference gene primer amplification. Only in-frame clones appear in the TCRdb table, and some are missing; sequencing was by immunoSEQ multiplex PCR. That table supplies the V and J calls and clone size; D and trimming were determined from the DNA. The table has 120,000 to 150,000 clones, around nine tenths seen once; the top ten hold 8.6%. This clone was observed once. The sequence derives from a woman aged 50 to 60 with active or convalescent COVID-19. Sequencing input: peripheral blood.

CDR3 bases: TGTGCCAGCCGCGGGACAGGCTCCTACGAGCAGTACTTC. Translating gives CASRGTGSYEQYF. J is TRBJ2-7 and V is TRBV28; the match to TRBD1 covers 8 bases. After removal of 8 bases from V and 0 bases from J, the junction contained 3 bases not matched to a gene. Germline CDR1 is MDHEN and CDR2 is SYDVKM. This CDR3 has 13 residues.